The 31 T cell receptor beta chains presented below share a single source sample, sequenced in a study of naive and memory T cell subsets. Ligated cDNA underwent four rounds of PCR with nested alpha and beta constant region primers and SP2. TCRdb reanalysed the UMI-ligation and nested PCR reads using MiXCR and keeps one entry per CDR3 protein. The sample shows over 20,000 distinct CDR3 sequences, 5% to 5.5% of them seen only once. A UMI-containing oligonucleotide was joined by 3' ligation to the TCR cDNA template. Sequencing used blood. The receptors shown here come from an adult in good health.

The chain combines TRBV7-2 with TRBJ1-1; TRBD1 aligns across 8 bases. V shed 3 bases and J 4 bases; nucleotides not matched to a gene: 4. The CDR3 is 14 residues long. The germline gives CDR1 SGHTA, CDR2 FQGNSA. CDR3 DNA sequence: TGTGCCAGCAGCTTCGGGACAGGAGTCACTGAAGCTTTCTTT. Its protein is CASSFGTGVTEAFF.

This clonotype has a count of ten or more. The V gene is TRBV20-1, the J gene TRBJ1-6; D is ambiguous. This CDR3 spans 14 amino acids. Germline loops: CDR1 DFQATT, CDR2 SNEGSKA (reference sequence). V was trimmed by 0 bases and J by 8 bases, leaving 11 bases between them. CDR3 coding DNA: TGCAGTGCTAGAGAGGGTTCATCCCATTCACCCCTCCACTTT. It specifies CSAREGSSHSPLHF.

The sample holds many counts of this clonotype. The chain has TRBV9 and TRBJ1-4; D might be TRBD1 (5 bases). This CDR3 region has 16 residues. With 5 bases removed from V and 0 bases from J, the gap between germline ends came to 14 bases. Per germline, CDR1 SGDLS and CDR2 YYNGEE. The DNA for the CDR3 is TGTGCCAGCAGTCCTATCGGGGGAGCAACTAATGAAAAACTGTTTTTT. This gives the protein CASSPIGGATNEKLFF.

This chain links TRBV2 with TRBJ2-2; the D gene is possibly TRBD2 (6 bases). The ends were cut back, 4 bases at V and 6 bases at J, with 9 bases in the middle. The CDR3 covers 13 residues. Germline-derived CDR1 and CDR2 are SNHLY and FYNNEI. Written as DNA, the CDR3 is TGTGCCAGCAGTGTTACGGGGGCCGGGGAGCTGTTTTTT. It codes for CASSVTGAGELFF.

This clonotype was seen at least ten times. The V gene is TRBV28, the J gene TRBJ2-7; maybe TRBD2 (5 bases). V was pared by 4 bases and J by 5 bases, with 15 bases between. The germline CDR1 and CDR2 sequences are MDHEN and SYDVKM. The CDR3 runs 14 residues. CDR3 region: CASSSGGGSHEQYF. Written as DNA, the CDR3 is TGTGCCAGCAGTTCGGGCGGCGGGTCCCACGAGCAGTACTTC. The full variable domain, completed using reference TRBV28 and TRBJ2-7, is DVKVTQSSRYLVKRTGEKVFLECVQDMDHENMFWYRQDPGLGLRLIYFSYDVKMKEKGDIPEGYSVSREKKERFSLILESASTNQTSMYLCASSSGGGSHEQYFGPGTRLTVT.

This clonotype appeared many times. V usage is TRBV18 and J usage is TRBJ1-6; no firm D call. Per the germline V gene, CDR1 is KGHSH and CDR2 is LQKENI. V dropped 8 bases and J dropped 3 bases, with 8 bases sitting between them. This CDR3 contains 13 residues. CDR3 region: CASTESYNSPLHF. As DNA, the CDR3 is TGTGCCAGCACGGAGAGCTATAATTCACCCCTCCACTTT.

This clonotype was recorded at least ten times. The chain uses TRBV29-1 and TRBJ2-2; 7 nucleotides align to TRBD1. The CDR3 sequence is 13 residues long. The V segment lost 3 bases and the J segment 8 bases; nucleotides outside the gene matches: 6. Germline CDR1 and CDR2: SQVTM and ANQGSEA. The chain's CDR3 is CSVEIDRAGELFF. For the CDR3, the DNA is TGCAGCGTTGAGATAGACAGGGCTGGGGAGCTGTTTTTT.

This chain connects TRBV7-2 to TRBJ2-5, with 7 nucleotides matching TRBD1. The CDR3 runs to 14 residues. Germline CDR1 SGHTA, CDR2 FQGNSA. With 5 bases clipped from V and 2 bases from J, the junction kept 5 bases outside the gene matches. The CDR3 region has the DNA TGTGCCAGCAGCACCCGGGACAGTCAAGAGACCCAGTACTTC. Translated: CASSTRDSQETQYF. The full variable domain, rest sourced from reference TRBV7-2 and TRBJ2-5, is GAGVSQSPSNKVTEKGKDVELRCDPISGHTALYWYRQSLGQGLEFLIYFQGNSAPDKSGLPSDRFSAERTGGSVSTLTIQRTQQEDSAVYLCASSTRDSQETQYFGPGTRLLVL.

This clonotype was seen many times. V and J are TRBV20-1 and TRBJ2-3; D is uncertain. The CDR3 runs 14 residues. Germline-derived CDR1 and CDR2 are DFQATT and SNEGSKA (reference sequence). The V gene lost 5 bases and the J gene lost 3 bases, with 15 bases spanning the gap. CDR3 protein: CSAPDWEGTDTQYF. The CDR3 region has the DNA TGCAGTGCTCCAGATTGGGAAGGTACAGATACGCAGTATTTT.

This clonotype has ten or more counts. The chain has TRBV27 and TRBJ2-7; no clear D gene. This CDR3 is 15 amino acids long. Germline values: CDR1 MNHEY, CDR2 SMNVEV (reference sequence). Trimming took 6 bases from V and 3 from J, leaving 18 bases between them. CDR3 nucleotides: TGTGCCAGCAGCCGCTCCGTTAAAGCCGGCTACGAGCAGTACTTC. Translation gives CASSRSVKAGYEQYF.

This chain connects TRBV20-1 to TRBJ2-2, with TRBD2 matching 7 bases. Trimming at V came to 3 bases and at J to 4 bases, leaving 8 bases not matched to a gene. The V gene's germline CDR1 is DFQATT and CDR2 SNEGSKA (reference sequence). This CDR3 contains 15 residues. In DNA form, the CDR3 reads TGCAGTGCTAGGGATGGAGGGAGGGCCACCGGGGAGCTGTTTTTT. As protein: CSARDGGRATGELFF.

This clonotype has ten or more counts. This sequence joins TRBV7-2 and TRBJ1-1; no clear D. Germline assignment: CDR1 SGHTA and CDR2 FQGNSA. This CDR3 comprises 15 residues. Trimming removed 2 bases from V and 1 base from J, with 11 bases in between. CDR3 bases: TGTGCCAGCAGCTTAATCCCGAATCGGAACACTGAAGCTTTCTTT. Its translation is CASSLIPNRNTEAFF.

The CDR3 loop is CASHWSGFTNTEAFF. CDR3 nucleotide sequence: TGTGCCAGCCACTGGTCCGGATTCACGAACACTGAAGCTTTCTTT. This chain connects TRBV6-2 or TRBV6-3 to TRBJ1-1; the D is unclear. The length of the CDR3 is 15 residues. Trimming pared 8 bases from V and 1 base from J, leaving 17 bases between. Germline-derived CDR1 and CDR2 are MNHEY and SVGEGT.

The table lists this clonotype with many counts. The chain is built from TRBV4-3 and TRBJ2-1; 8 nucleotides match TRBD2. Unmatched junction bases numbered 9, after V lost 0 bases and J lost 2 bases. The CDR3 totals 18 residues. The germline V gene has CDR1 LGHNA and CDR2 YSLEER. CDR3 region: CASSQDHLLAGTYNEQFF. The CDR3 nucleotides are TGCGCCAGCAGCCAAGATCATTTATTAGCGGGAACCTACAATGAGCAGTTCTTC.

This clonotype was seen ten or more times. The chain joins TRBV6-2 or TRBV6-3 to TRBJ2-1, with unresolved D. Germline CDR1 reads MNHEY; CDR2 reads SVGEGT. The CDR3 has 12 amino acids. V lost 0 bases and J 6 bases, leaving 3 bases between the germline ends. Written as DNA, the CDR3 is TGTGCCAGCAGTTACTCAGTCAATGAGCAGTTCTTC. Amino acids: CASSYSVNEQFF.

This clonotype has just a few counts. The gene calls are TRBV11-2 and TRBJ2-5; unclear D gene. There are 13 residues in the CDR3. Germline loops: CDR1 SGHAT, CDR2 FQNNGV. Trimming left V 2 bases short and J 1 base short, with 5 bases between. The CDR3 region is CASSLSIQETQYF. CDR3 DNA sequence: TGTGCCAGCAGCTTATCAATCCAAGAGACCCAGTACTTC.

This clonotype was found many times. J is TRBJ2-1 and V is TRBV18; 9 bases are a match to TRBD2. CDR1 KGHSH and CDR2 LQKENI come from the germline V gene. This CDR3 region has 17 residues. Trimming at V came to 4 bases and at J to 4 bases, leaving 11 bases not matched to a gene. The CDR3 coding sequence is TGTGCCAGCTCACTCTTCAGACTAGCGGATTATTACAATGAGCAGTTCTTC. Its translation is CASSLFRLADYYNEQFF.

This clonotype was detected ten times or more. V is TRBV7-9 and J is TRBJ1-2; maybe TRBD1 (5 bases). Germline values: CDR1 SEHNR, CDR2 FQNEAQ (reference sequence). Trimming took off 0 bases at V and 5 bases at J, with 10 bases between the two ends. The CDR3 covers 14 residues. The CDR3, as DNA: TGTGCCAGCAGCTTAGCATCGGGACCGTATGGCTACACCTTC. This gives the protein CASSLASGPYGYTF.

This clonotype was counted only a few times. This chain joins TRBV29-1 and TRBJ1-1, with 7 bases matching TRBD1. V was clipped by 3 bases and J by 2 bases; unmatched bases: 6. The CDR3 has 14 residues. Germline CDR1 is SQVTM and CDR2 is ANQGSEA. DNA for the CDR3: TGCAGCGTTGAGGAGGACAGGTTCAACACTGAAGCTTTCTTT. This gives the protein CSVEEDRFNTEAFF.

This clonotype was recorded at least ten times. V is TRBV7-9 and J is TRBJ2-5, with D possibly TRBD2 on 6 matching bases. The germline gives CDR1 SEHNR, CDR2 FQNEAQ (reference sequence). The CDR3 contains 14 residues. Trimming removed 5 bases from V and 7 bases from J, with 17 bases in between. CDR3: CASSPPEGPGTQYF. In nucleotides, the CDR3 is TGTGCCAGCAGCCCCCCGGAGGGGCCGGGGACCCAGTACTTC.

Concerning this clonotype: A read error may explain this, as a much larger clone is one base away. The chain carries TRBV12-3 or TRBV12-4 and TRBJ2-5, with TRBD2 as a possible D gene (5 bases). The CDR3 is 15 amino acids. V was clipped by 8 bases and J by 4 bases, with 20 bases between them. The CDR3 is CASGPGIPSSETQYF. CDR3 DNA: TGTGCCAGCGGTCCGGGAATACCGAGTTCAGAGACCCAGTACTTC.

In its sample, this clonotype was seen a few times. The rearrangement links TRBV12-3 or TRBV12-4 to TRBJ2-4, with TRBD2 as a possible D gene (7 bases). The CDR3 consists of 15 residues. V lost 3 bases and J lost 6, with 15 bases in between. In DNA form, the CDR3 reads TGTGCCAGCAGTTTGGGAGGGGGAAGATCAAACATTCAGTACTTC. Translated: CASSLGGGRSNIQYF.

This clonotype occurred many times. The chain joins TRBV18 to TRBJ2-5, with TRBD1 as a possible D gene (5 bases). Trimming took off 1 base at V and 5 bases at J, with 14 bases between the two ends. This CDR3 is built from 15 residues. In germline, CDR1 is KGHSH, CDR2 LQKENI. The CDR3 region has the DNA TGTGCCAGCTCACCACAAGGGGTGAAGTTGGAGACCCAGTACTTC. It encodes CASSPQGVKLETQYF.

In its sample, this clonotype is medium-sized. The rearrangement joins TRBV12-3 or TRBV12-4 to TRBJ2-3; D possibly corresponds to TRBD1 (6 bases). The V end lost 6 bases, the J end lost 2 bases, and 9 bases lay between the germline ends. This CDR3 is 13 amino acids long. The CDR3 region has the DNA TGTGCCAGCAGCTTGGGGGCCACAGATACGCAGTATTTT. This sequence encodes CASSLGATDTQYF.

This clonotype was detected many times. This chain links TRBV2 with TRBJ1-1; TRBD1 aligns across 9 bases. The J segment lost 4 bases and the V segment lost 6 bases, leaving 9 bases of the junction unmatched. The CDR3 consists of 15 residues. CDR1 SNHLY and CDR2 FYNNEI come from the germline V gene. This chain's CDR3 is CASSVGQGGVTEAFF. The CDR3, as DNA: TGTGCCAGCAGCGTGGGACAGGGAGGGGTCACTGAAGCTTTCTTT.

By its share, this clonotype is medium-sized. CDR3 residues: CASSPGETGANVLTF. The CDR3 nucleotides are TGTGCCAGCAGTCCGGGCGAGACTGGGGCCAACGTCCTGACTTTC. This chain uses TRBV12-3 or TRBV12-4 with TRBJ2-6, with no clear D. V dropped 5 bases and J dropped 2 bases, with 10 bases sitting between them. The length of the CDR3 is 15 residues.

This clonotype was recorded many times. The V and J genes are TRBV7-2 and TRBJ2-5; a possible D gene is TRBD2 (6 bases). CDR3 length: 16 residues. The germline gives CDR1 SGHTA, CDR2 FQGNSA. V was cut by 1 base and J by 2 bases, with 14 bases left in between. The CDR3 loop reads CASSLGFIGGQETQYF. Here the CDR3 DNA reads TGTGCCAGCAGCTTAGGGTTCATCGGGGGACAAGAGACCCAGTACTTC.

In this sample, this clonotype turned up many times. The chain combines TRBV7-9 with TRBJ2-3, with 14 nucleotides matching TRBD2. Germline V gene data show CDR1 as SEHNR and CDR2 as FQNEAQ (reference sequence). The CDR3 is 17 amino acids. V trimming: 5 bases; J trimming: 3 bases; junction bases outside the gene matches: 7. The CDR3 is CASSPGLAGARTDTQYF. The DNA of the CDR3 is TGTGCCAGCAGCCCGGGACTAGCGGGAGCGAGGACAGATACGCAGTATTTT. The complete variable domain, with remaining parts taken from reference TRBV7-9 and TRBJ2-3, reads DTGVSQNPRHKITKRGQNVTFRCDPISEHNRLYWYRQTLGQGPEFLTYFQNEAQLEKSRLLSDRFSAERPKGSFSTLEIQRTEQGDSAMYLCASSPGLAGARTDTQYFGPGTRLTVL.

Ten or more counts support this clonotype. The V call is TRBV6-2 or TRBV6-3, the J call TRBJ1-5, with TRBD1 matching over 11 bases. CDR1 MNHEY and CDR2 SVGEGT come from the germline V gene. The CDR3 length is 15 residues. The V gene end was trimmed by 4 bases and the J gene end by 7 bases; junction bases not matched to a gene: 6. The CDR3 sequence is CASSFGGTGGQPQHF. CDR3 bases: TGTGCCAGCAGTTTTGGCGGGACAGGGGGGCAGCCCCAGCATTTT.

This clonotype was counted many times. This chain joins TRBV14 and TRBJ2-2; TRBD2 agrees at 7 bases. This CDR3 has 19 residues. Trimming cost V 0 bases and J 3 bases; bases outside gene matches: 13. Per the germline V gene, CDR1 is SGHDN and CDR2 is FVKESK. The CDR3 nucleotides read TGTGCCAGCAGCCAAGAGGCTGGGGCGGGAGTTATTCACACCGGGGAGCTGTTTTTT. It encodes CASSQEAGAGVIHTGELFF. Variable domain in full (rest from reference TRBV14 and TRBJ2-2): EAGVTQFPSHSVIEKGQTVTLRCDPISGHDNLYWYRRVMGKEIKFLLHFVKESKQDESGMPNNRFLAERTGGTYSTLKVQPAELEDSGVYFCASSQEAGAGVIHTGELFFGEGSRLTVL.

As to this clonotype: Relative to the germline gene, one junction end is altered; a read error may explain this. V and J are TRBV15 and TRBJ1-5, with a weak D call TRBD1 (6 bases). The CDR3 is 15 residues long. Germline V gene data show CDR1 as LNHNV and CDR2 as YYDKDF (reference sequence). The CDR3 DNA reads TGTGCCACCAGCAGAGATTCGGGGGGCAATCAGCCCCAGAATTTT. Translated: CATSRDSGGNQPQNF.